The clone carrying this TCR beta chain was seen many times. Samples came from axillary lymph nodes draining the breast cancer. The sample belongs to a study of breast tumors, draining lymph nodes, adjacent tissues. MiXCR was run by TCRdb on the multiplex PCR reads, yielding one entry per CDR3 protein. The sample consists of about 89,000 distinct CDR3 sequences, over 25% of them appearing once. CDR1 is MDHEN, CDR2 SYDVKM, per germline. The CDR3 has 14 residues. Trimming shortened V by 7 bases and J by 4 bases, and 14 bases separated the two germline ends. This clonotype was sampled from a female donor with breast cancer. Some clones in this sample may be carry-over from other donors' samples. The chain has TRBV28 and TRBJ1-5; D gene uncertain. Sequencing input: axillary lymph node tissue. DNA of the CDR3: TGTGCCAGCATGCTTTCACAGCAAAATCAGCCCCAGCATTTT. As protein: CASMLSQQNQPQHF.